One sample yielded the 18 T cell receptor beta chains listed below, sequenced in a study of blood T cells in healthy people across ages. Next came a second PCR, run for about 6 to 12 cycles, which used a sample-barcoded 5' primer along with a J-beta primer mix. One entry per CDR3 protein results from TCRdb running MiXCR on the 5' RACE reads. The sample contains about 830,000 distinct CDR3 sequences, roughly 60% of which appear only once. Sequences were obtained from blood. Receptors were obtained from a man younger than 40 in good health.

On this clonotype itself: At one boundary the junction diverges from the germline segment, which might be a read error. The chain is built from TRBV4-2 and TRBJ2-4; 9 bases match TRBD1. TRBJ2-7 matches the DNA end more closely, so the J call is doubtful. The CDR3 covers 14 residues. Germline V gene lookup returns CDR1 LGHNA and CDR2 YNFKEQ. CDR3 sequence reads: CAGSQPGQGSEQYF. As DNA, the CDR3 is TGTGCCGGCAGCCAGCCGGGACAGGGATCCGAGCAGTACTTC.

As concerns this clonotype: A read error may explain this, as a much larger clone is one base away. The rearrangement links TRBV28 to TRBJ2-7; possibly TRBD2 for D (5 bases). The better agreement between TRBJ2-5 and the DNA end casts doubt on the J call. CDR1 is MDHEN, CDR2 SYDVKM, per germline. CDR3 length equals 11 residues. The CDR3 reads CASSFGKTQYF. The CDR3 bases are TGTGCCAGCAGTTTCGGGAAGACCCAGTACTTC.

The table lists this clonotype with a few counts. This chain connects TRBV11-1 to TRBJ2-7; D is perhaps TRBD1 (5 bases). The CDR3 length is 14 residues. Looked up from germline, CDR1 is SGHAT and CDR2 is FQDESV (reference sequence). With 3 bases removed from V and 4 bases from J, the gap between germline ends came to 13 bases. As DNA, the CDR3 is TGTGCCAGCAGCTTGAGGACACGCGAGTACGAGCAGTACTTC. It yields the protein CASSLRTREYEQYF.

This rearrangement joins TRBV2 to TRBJ2-1, with D unclear. This CDR3 is built from 12 residues. The ends were cut back, 3 bases at V and 9 bases at J, with 9 bases in the middle. The germline V gene has CDR1 SNHLY and CDR2 FYNNEI. This chain's CDR3 is CASSDRHAEQFF. The CDR3 region has the DNA TGTGCCAGCAGTGACAGGCACGCTGAGCAGTTCTTC.

The chain has TRBV7-2 and TRBJ1-2; 7 bases align to TRBD1. The length of the CDR3 is 13 residues. V gave up 5 bases and J gave up 7 bases; unmatched junction bases: 7. CDR1 and CDR2 from the germline V gene are SGHTA and FQGNSA. This chain's CDR3 is CASSPTGNSGYTF. CDR3 coding DNA: TGTGCCAGCAGCCCGACAGGGAATTCTGGCTACACCTTC.

Only one count was recorded for this clonotype. CDR3 region: CSVEDRGRRNTEAFF. CDR3 nucleotides: TGCAGCGTTGAAGATCGTGGCAGGAGGAACACTGAAGCTTTCTTT. The J gene is TRBJ1-1, the V gene TRBV29-1, with unresolved D. Germline assignment: CDR1 SQVTM and CDR2 ANQGSEA. CDR3 length: 15 amino acids. Trimming took off 0 bases at V and 1 base at J, with 12 bases between the two ends.

The chain joins TRBV21-1 to TRBJ2-5; the D call of TRBD1 is as the table states it, not checked on the DNA. The DNA matches TRBJ2-7 better at its end, which makes the J call doubtful. TRBV21-1 is classified as a pseudogene. The CDR3 sequence is 16 residues long. The CDR3 loop reads CASSTTGTGEIYEQYF. Here the CDR3 DNA reads TGTGCCAGCAGCACTACCGGGACAGGGGAAATCTACGAGCAGTACTTC.

This chain connects TRBV12-3 or TRBV12-4 to TRBJ2-1, with 11 bases that match TRBD2. This CDR3 is built from 16 residues. Germline trimming cut 0 bases from V and 9 bases from J; bases unmatched to any gene: 7. The CDR3 is CASSLALAGGLSEQFF. The CDR3 bases are TGTGCCAGCAGTTTAGCGCTAGCGGGGGGACTTAGTGAGCAGTTCTTC.

As concerns this clonotype: This may be a read error: a much more frequent sequence differs by one nucleotide. The chain combines TRBV12-3 or TRBV12-4 with TRBJ2-3; D tentatively reads TRBD1 or TRBD2 (7 bases each). This CDR3 contains 14 residues. The chain's CDR3 is CASSVRGGGDAQYF. The CDR3 nucleotides are TGTGCCAGCAGTGTCAGGGGGGGCGGAGATGCGCAGTATTTT.

CDR3 nucleotides: TGTGCCAGCACCAACCCGCGGGACACGGGAATGGATACGCAGTATTTT. It specifies CASTNPRDTGMDTQYF. The chain joins TRBV6-2 or TRBV6-3 to TRBJ2-3; D tentatively fits TRBD1 or TRBD2 (6 bases each). The V gene's germline CDR1 is MNHEY and CDR2 SVGEGT. Trimming pared 7 bases from V and 6 bases from J, leaving 23 bases between. This CDR3 is built from 16 residues.

In DNA, the CDR3 is TGTGCCATCAGTGAAGGGTTAGGAACTGAGCAGTTCTTC. Protein: CAISEGLGTEQFF. The chain carries TRBV10-3 and TRBJ2-1; D is undetermined. From germline, CDR1 is ENHRY and CDR2 SYGVKD. V was trimmed by 3 bases and J by 9 bases, leaving 12 bases between them. CDR3 size: 13 residues.

This clonotype was seen a few times. This rearrangement joins TRBV6-2 or TRBV6-3 to TRBJ2-6; 14 nucleotides align to TRBD2. Per the germline V gene, CDR1 is MNHEY and CDR2 is SVGEGT. The CDR3 runs 18 residues. V shed 8 bases and J 4 bases; nucleotides not matched to a gene: 10. CDR3 amino acids: CASAQGLAGGVGANVLTF. CDR3 sequence (DNA): TGTGCCAGCGCCCAAGGACTAGCGGGAGGTGTAGGGGCCAACGTCCTGACTTTC.

The rearrangement joins TRBV5-1 to TRBJ2-7; TRBD1 might be the D (6 bases). The CDR3 runs 14 residues. Trimming cost V 0 bases and J 7 bases, with 14 bases left between them. CDR1 is SGHRS, CDR2 YFSETQ, per germline. The CDR3 loop reads CASSLEGSRGEQYF. CDR3 nucleotides: TGCGCCAGCAGCTTGGAGGGTAGCAGGGGTGAGCAGTACTTC.

This clonotype was detected only a few times. The chain employs TRBV3-1 and TRBJ2-7; D might be TRBD2 (6 bases). This CDR3 is 14 amino acids long. Germline V gives CDR1 LGHDT, CDR2 YNNKEL (reference sequence). V was clipped by 4 bases and J by 3 bases, with 13 bases between them. This CDR3 is CASSPGTPIYEQYF. The CDR3 coding sequence is TGTGCCAGCAGCCCCGGGACTCCTATCTACGAGCAGTACTTC.

The J gene is TRBJ2-7, the V gene TRBV10-3; a weak D match, TRBD1 (5 bases). The CDR3 loop spans 14 amino acids. CDR1 and CDR2 (germline): ENHRY, SYGVKD. Trimming took 2 bases from V and 3 from J, leaving 11 bases between them. Written as DNA, the CDR3 is TGTGCCATCAGTGAGAACCAGGGAAACTACGAGCAGTACTTC. Its protein is CAISENQGNYEQYF.

The rearrangement uses TRBV20-1 and TRBJ2-6; D perhaps matches TRBD1 (6 bases). The germline V and J ends were trimmed by 2 bases and 0 bases, with 14 bases remaining between them. Germline V gives CDR1 DFQATT, CDR2 SNEGSKA (reference sequence). The CDR3 loop spans 17 amino acids. CDR3 coding DNA: TGCAGTGCTAGACTCCCAGGGGCCGTCTCTGGGGCCAACGTCCTGACTTTC. Translated: CSARLPGAVSGANVLTF.

The V call is TRBV10-2, the J call TRBJ2-5; no definite D call. Judging by the DNA end, TRBJ2-7 fits better; the J call may be wrong. The CDR3 is 14 amino acids. Germline V gene data show CDR1 as WSHSY and CDR2 as SAAADI. CDR3 residues: CASSETEWVGEQYF. CDR3 coding DNA: TGCGCCAGCAGTGAGACCGAATGGGTCGGCGAGCAGTACTTC.

This clonotype has only a few counts. The V call is TRBV7-2, the J call TRBJ2-3, with D perhaps matching TRBD2 (5 bases). Germline CDR1 and CDR2: SGHTA and FQGNSA. Trimming pared 1 base from V and 5 bases from J, leaving 10 bases between. CDR3 length: 14 amino acids. The CDR3 loop is CASSLVEEEDTQYF. As DNA, the CDR3 is TGTGCCAGCAGCTTAGTGGAGGAGGAAGATACGCAGTATTTT.